The TCR beta chain described here comes from a study of T-cell reconstitution after alpha-beta-depleted transplantation in children. Unique molecular identifiers were built into the TCRbeta library. In TCRdb, the PCR reads were re-called with MiXCR into one record per CDR3 protein. The sample includes 600,000 to 700,000 distinct CDR3 sequences, over 15% seen only once; the top ten take 1.1%. Germline V gene data show CDR1 as SGHRS and CDR2 as YFSETQ. Trimming left V 4 bases short and J 0 bases short, with 18 bases between. The CDR3 contains 17 residues. Sequenced here: PBMCs from the stem cell graft donor, sampled from the stem cell graft. The genes are TRBV5-1 and TRBJ2-3; either TRBD1 or TRBD2 may supply D (6 bases each). This clonotype was sampled from a human donor who donated a stem cell graft to a child with acute myeloid leukemia. The CDR3 bases are TGCGCCAGCAGCGAGGGGGGTATTATAGAAAGCACAGATACGCAGTATTTT. Translating it yields CASSEGGIIESTDTQYF.